What follows are 17 T cell receptor beta chains derived from one specimen sequenced in a study of OX40 agonist ivuxolimab in advanced cancers. Generated by immunoSEQ multiplex PCR, the TCRdb table keeps only in-frame clones and is missing some. The sample yields 6,500 to 9,000 clones, over 55% seen once. The starting material was CD4+ or CD8+ T cells sorted from blood, obtained in a trial of the OX40 agonist ivuxolimab. All receptors derive from an adult with an advanced solid tumor such as melanoma, head and neck, liver or kidney cancer.

The chain couples TRBV6-1 to TRBJ1-4; the match to TRBD1 covers 7 bases. J lost 0 bases, V lost 3 bases, and 7 bases had no gene match. Germline V CDR1 and CDR2: MNHNS, SASEGT. This CDR3 spans 17 amino acids. CDR3 nucleotides: TGTGCCAGCAGTGAGGTCGGGACAGAGTCAACTAATGAAAAACTGTTTTTT. Encoded protein: CASSEVGTESTNEKLFF.

The V call is TRBV5-1, the J call TRBJ2-3, with a weak D call TRBD2 (6 bases). The V end lost 4 bases, the J end lost 6 bases, and 15 bases lay between the germline ends. This CDR3 region has 14 residues. The germline V gene has CDR1 SGHRS and CDR2 YFSETQ. The CDR3 loop is CASSAGGARDTQYF. In DNA, the CDR3 is TGCGCCAGCAGCGCCGGCGGGGCCAGGGATACGCAGTATTTT.

This chain uses TRBV4-1 with TRBJ2-7; D is perhaps TRBD1 (6 bases). V lost 3 bases to trimming and J lost 4 bases, with 13 bases between them. Germline lookup yields CDR1 MGHRA and CDR2 YSYEKL. This CDR3 comprises 14 residues. The CDR3 sequence: CASSHPNRVYEQYF. Written as DNA, the CDR3 is TGCGCCAGCAGCCACCCCAACAGGGTTTACGAGCAGTACTTC.

This clone occurred a few times. In nucleotides, the CDR3 is TGTGCCAGCAGGCCAGCCTACACTGAAGCTTTCTTT. This gives the protein CASRPAYTEAFF. The chain is built from TRBV6-1 and TRBJ1-1; no clear D. V was trimmed by 6 bases and J by 3 bases, leaving 8 bases between them. The CDR3 extends over 12 amino acids. Germline lookup yields CDR1 MNHNS and CDR2 SASEGT.

This chain joins TRBV6-5 and TRBJ1-1; TRBD1 agrees at 10 bases. The CDR3 has 15 amino acids. V lost 5 bases, J lost 10 bases, and 13 bases stayed unmatched. Germline CDR1 reads MNHEY; CDR2 reads SVGAGI. The CDR3 DNA reads TGTGCCAGCAGTATTCGGACAGGGGGGAGCACAGTAGCTTTCTTT. It encodes CASSIRTGGSTVAFF.

This chain uses TRBV6-5 with TRBJ2-3; D remains ambiguous. In germline, CDR1 is MNHEY, CDR2 SVGAGI. CDR3 length equals 14 residues. Trimming pared 5 bases from V and 6 bases from J, leaving 15 bases between. The CDR3 region has the DNA TGTGCCAGCAGTCCTGGTCCCCTCATGGATACGCAGTATTTT. Translated: CASSPGPLMDTQYF.

This clone was found once. The chain has TRBV25-1 and TRBJ1-2; 8 nucleotides align to TRBD1. Per germline, CDR1 MGHDK and CDR2 SYGVNS. The CDR3 is 17 residues long. The J segment lost 8 bases and the V segment lost 1 base, leaving 15 bases of the junction unmatched. The CDR3 DNA reads TGTGCCAGCAGTGAATGGGTCTCCGGGACAGGACCCCTAGGCTACACCTTC. This encodes CASSEWVSGTGPLGYTF.

CDR3 residues: CASSGVAGGRYEQYF. Here the CDR3 DNA reads TGTGCCAGCAGCGGGGTGGCAGGGGGTAGGTACGAGCAGTACTTC. J is TRBJ2-7 and V is TRBV5-5, with 7 bases identical to TRBD1. V dropped 4 bases and J dropped 4; count of bases not matched to a gene: 11. The CDR3 contains 15 residues. The germline V gene encodes CDR1 SGHKS and CDR2 YYEKEE (reference sequence).

This chain uses TRBV11-2 with TRBJ2-7; 11 bases match TRBD1. CDR3 length: 16 amino acids. Trimming removed 5 bases from V and 5 bases from J; junction bases left unmatched: 11. Germline values: CDR1 SGHAT, CDR2 FQNNGV. The CDR3 is CASSLGTGGGVHEQYF. The CDR3, as DNA: TGTGCCAGCAGCCTCGGGACAGGGGGAGGAGTGCACGAGCAGTACTTC.

The chain employs TRBV7-6 and TRBJ1-6; D uncertain. V shed 1 base and J shed 5 bases, with 12 bases lying between them. The CDR3 covers 16 residues. Germline-derived CDR1 and CDR2 are SGHVS and FNYEAQ. This CDR3 is CASSLEVANNNSPLHF. CDR3 bases: TGTGCCAGCAGCTTAGAGGTGGCGAATAATAATTCACCCCTCCACTTT.

The J gene is TRBJ1-1, the V gene TRBV7-2; TRBD1 matches at 8 bases. The junction had 15 bases not matched to a gene; V was cut back by 2 bases and J by 1 base. From germline, CDR1 is SGHTA and CDR2 FQGNSA. This CDR3 contains 19 residues. In DNA form, the CDR3 reads TGTGCCAGCAGCTTATACCCCCCCACAGAGCAGGGGGCGAACACTGAAGCTTTCTTT. It translates to CASSLYPPTEQGANTEAFF.

The rearrangement links TRBV19 to TRBJ1-1; a weak D match, TRBD1 (5 bases). Germline CDR1 is LNHDA and CDR2 is SQIVND (reference sequence). The CDR3 is 13 amino acids. The V end lost 4 bases, the J end lost 4 bases, and 10 bases lay between the germline ends. In DNA, the CDR3 is TGTGCCAGTAGTAATTATAGGGGCACTGAAGCTTTCTTT. Its protein product is CASSNYRGTEAFF.

The J gene is TRBJ2-6, the V gene TRBV5-1; 8 bases are a match to TRBD1. CDR3 length: 23 amino acids. With 1 base clipped from V and 0 bases from J, the junction kept 21 bases outside the gene matches. Per germline, CDR1 SGHRS and CDR2 YFSETQ. The CDR3 loop is CASSLRPPGQDYTRVSGANVLTF. Here the CDR3 DNA reads TGCGCCAGCAGCTTGAGACCCCCGGGACAGGATTATACTAGGGTCTCTGGGGCCAACGTCCTGACTTTC.

The V call is TRBV6-5, the J call TRBJ2-7; 7 bases agree with TRBD1. J gave up 4 bases and V 6 bases, and 9 bases lay outside the gene matches. Germline assignment: CDR1 MNHEY and CDR2 SVGAGI. The CDR3 runs 14 residues. The DNA for the CDR3 is TGTGCCAGCAGAACCGGGACAGACTTTTACGAGCAGTACTTC. Protein product: CASRTGTDFYEQYF.

This chain links TRBV7-9 with TRBJ1-4; 7 nucleotides agree with TRBD1. Germline-derived CDR1 and CDR2 are SEHNR and FQNEAQ (reference sequence). The CDR3 totals 16 residues. The trim removed 3 bases at V and 0 bases at J, leaving 4 bases unmatched. The CDR3 bases are TGTGCCAGCAGCTTCAGACAGGGAGCAACTAATGAAAAACTGTTTTTT. It yields the protein CASSFRQGATNEKLFF.

CDR3 DNA: TGTGCCAGCAGCTTACCTAGCGGTCGGGCCCAGTACTTC. It specifies CASSLPSGRAQYF. The V gene is TRBV11-2, the J gene TRBJ2-5; TRBD2 agrees at 7 bases. Trimming at V came to 2 bases and at J to 9 bases, leaving 6 bases not matched to a gene. Germline CDR1 SGHAT, CDR2 FQNNGV. The CDR3 contains 13 residues. The whole variable domain, remainder taken from reference TRBV11-2 and TRBJ2-5, is EAGVAQSPRYKIIEKRQSVAFWCNPISGHATLYWYQQILGQGPKLLIQFQNNGVVDDSQLPKDRFSAERLKGVDSTLKIQPAKLEDSAVYLCASSLPSGRAQYFGPGTRLLVL.

The rearrangement joins TRBV4-1 to TRBJ2-1, with TRBD2 matching 7 bases. Germline CDR1 is MGHRA and CDR2 is YSYEKL. Trimming removed 1 base from V and 5 bases from J; junction bases left unmatched: 5. The CDR3 covers 15 residues. CDR3 sequence (DNA): TGCGCCAGCAGCCAAGGTGAACTAGCGCACAATGAGCAGTTCTTC. Translating gives CASSQGELAHNEQFF.